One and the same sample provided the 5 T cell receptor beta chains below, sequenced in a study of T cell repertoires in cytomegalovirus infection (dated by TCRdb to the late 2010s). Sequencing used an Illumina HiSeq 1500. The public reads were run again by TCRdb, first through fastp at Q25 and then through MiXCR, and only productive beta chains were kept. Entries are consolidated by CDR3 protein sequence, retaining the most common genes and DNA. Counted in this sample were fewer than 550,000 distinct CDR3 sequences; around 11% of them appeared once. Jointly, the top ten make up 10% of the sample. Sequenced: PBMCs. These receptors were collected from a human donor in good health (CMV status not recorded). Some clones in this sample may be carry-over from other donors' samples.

CDR3 loop: CASSSAGGINEQFF. The DNA for the CDR3 is TGTGCCAGCAGTTCAGCGGGGGGGATAAATGAGCAGTTCTTC. The V call is TRBV6-1, the J call TRBJ2-1; 10 nucleotides agree with TRBD2. The CDR3 spans 14 residues. Germline lookup yields CDR1 MNHNS and CDR2 SASEGT. V lost 5 bases and J lost 7; bases outside the gene matches: 5.

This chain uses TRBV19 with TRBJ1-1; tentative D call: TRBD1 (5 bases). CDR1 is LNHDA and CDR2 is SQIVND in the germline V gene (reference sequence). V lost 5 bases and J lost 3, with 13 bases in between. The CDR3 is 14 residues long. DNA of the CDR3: TGTGCCAGTAGTCTGGGGGGTGAGGACACTGAAGCTTTCTTT. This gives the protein CASSLGGEDTEAFF.

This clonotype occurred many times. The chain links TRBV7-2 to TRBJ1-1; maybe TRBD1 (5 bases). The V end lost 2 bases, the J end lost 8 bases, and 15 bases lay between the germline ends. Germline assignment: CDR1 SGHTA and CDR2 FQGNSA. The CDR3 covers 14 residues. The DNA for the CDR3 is TGTGCCAGCAGCTTACGGGGGGTTAAGGCGGAAGCTTTCTTT. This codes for CASSLRGVKAEAFF.

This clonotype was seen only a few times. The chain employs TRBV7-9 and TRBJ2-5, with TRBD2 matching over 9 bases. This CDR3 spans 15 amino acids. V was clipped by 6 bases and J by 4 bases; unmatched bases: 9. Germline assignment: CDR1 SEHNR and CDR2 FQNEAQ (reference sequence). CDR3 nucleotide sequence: TGTGCCAGCAGACCCATAGCGGGAGATGCAGAGACCCAGTACTTC. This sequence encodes CASRPIAGDAETQYF.

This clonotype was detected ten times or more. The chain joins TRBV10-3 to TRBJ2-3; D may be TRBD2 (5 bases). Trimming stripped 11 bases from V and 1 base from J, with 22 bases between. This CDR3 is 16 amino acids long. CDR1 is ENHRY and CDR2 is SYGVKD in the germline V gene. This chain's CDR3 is CAYRGERLECTDTQYF. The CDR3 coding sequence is TGTGCCTACCGTGGGGAGAGACTCGAATGCACAGATACGCAGTATTTT.